The 22 T cell receptor beta chains given below trace back to one sample, sequenced in a study of graft-versus-host responses after intestinal transplantation (dated by TCRdb to the early 2020s). The sample's time point label, in plain terms: cells obtained before transplantation from donor or recipient. In mixed lymphocyte reactions, some 200,000 CFSE-labeled pre-transplant responders were plated with some 200,000 irradiated violet-dye-labeled stimulators and cultured for less than seven days. To prepare the library, the immunoSEQ multiplex PCR assay was applied. TCRdb stores this immuneACCESS table with in-frame sequences only. Part of the clones is absent; in the studies checked, under half of the shortfall reflects unresolved V genes, and no reason is known for the rest. The sample profile shows more than 12,000 clones; roughly two fifths of them were found once. 15% of the sample goes to the ten largest clones.

Sequencing used alloreactive CD8+ T cells from a mixed lymphocyte reaction culture, obtained before intestinal transplant. Per the publication, the cell subset or site label means: CFSE-low proliferating T cells sorted from roughly six-day pre-transplant mixed lymphocyte reaction (GvH or HvG direction). The receptors stem from a human patient who received an intestinal transplant.

This clone was recorded a few times. The chain couples TRBV4-2 to TRBJ2-7, with D hard to call. V was clipped by 0 bases and J by 0 bases, with 6 bases between them. Germline V gene lookup returns CDR1 LGHNA and CDR2 YNFKEQ. This CDR3 has 14 residues. The CDR3, as DNA: TGTGCCAGCAGCCAAGATGGGCTCTCCTACGAGCAGTACTTC. Protein sequence: CASSQDGLSYEQYF.

This clone occurred a few times. The chain carries TRBV30 and TRBJ2-7, with TRBD2 as a possible D gene (5 bases). The germline CDR1 and CDR2 sequences are GTSNPN and SVGIG (reference sequence). V lost 3 bases to trimming and J lost 4 bases, with 13 bases between them. This CDR3 has 13 amino acids. DNA of the CDR3: TGTGCCTGGAGCCTCGGCGGGTGGTACGAGCAGTACTTC. This translates into CAWSLGGWYEQYF.

This clone was recorded a few times. The chain employs TRBV30 and TRBJ2-3, with D tentatively TRBD2 (5 bases). The CDR3 contains 13 residues. V lost 0 bases to trimming and J lost 4 bases, with 8 bases between them. CDR1 GTSNPN and CDR2 SVGIG come from the germline V gene (reference sequence). CDR3 protein: CAWSVVSADTQYF. The CDR3 nucleotides are TGTGCCTGGAGTGTAGTTAGCGCAGATACGCAGTATTTT. The full variable domain, in which reference TRBV30 and TRBJ2-3 provide the parts outside the CDR3, is SQTIHQWPATLVQPVGSPLSLECTVEGTSNPNLYWYRQAAGRGLQLLFYSVGIGQISSEVPQNLSASRPQDRQFILSSKKLLLSDSGFYLCAWSVVSADTQYFGPGTRLTVL.

This rearrangement joins TRBV29-1 to TRBJ1-1, with D hard to call. CDR1 and CDR2 (germline): SQVTM, ANQGSEA. V was pared by 7 bases and J by 0 bases, with 21 bases between. The CDR3 has 16 residues. This chain's CDR3 is CSAGPGGVFMNTEAFF. The CDR3 coding sequence is TGCAGCGCTGGACCGGGCGGGGTCTTCATGAACACTGAAGCTTTCTTT.

V is TRBV30 and J is TRBJ2-3, with TRBD2 as a possible D gene (5 bases). This CDR3 contains 14 residues. The germline CDR1 and CDR2 sequences are GTSNPN and SVGIG (reference sequence). Trimming removed 0 bases from V and 1 base from J, with 8 bases in between. CDR3: CAWSVSGGTDTQYF. CDR3 nucleotide sequence: TGTGCCTGGAGTGTATCCGGGGGCACAGATACGCAGTATTTT.

This clone was detected only a few times. This chain links TRBV6-5 with TRBJ1-2; unclear D gene. This CDR3 is built from 13 residues. Germline V CDR1 and CDR2: MNHEY, SVGAGI. Trimming shortened V by 0 bases and J by 8 bases, and 10 bases separated the two germline ends. Written as DNA, the CDR3 is TGTGCCAGCAGTTACTCGGGAGGAGGCGGCTACACCTTC. Translation: CASSYSGGGGYTF.

The V gene is TRBV4-1, the J gene TRBJ1-2; D gene uncertain. CDR3 length equals 14 residues. Germline CDR1 MGHRA, CDR2 YSYEKL. Trimming cost V 0 bases and J 3 bases, with 8 bases left between them. CDR3 sequence (DNA): TGCGCCAGCAGCCAAGAAACGGGGTACTATGGCTACACCTTC. This sequence encodes CASSQETGYYGYTF.

J is TRBJ2-1 and V is TRBV7-3, with 11 bases fitting TRBD1. This CDR3 region has 16 residues. J was trimmed by 3 bases and V by 6 bases; bases with no gene match: 7. The germline V gene has CDR1 SGHTA and CDR2 FQGTGA. Here the CDR3 reads CASRFPGQGVYNEQFF. The CDR3 DNA is TGTGCCAGCAGGTTTCCGGGACAGGGGGTCTACAATGAGCAGTTCTTC.

Here the CDR3 reads CASSLALGLDNYNEQFF. CDR3 in DNA: TGCGCCAGCAGCTTGGCCTTGGGGCTAGACAATTACAATGAGCAGTTCTTC. The J gene is TRBJ2-1, the V gene TRBV5-1; perhaps TRBD1 as D (5 bases). CDR1 is SGHRS, CDR2 YFSETQ, per germline. The CDR3 runs to 17 residues. V was clipped by 0 bases and J by 4 bases, with 17 bases between them. The whole variable domain, remainder taken from reference TRBV5-1 and TRBJ2-1, is KAGVTQTPRYLIKTRGQQVTLSCSPISGHRSVSWYQQTPGQGLQFLFEYFSETQRNKGNFPGRFSGRQFSNSRSEMNVSTLELGDSALYLCASSLALGLDNYNEQFFGPGTRLTVL.

This rearrangement joins TRBV2 to TRBJ1-2, with TRBD1 identical over 7 bases. The J segment lost 4 bases and the V segment lost 0 bases, leaving 5 bases of the junction unmatched. The V gene's germline CDR1 is SNHLY and CDR2 FYNNEI. CDR3 size: 15 residues. For the CDR3, the DNA is TGTGCCAGCAGTGAAGCACCGGGACAGTTCTATGGCTACACCTTC. This gives the protein CASSEAPGQFYGYTF.

The V and J genes are TRBV7-3 and TRBJ2-7; TRBD1 matches 11 bases. This CDR3 comprises 14 residues. Germline V gives CDR1 SGHTA, CDR2 FQGTGA. V lost 5 bases and J lost 3; bases outside the gene matches: 3. The CDR3 spells CASSPGTGGYEQYF. CDR3 in DNA: TGTGCCAGCAGCCCAGGGACAGGGGGCTACGAGCAGTACTTC.

V is TRBV30 and J is TRBJ2-3; 7 nucleotides agree with TRBD1. Germline values: CDR1 GTSNPN, CDR2 SVGIG (reference sequence). J lost 2 bases, V lost 2 bases, and 4 bases had no gene match. This CDR3 is built from 14 residues. The CDR3 DNA reads as TGTGCCTGGAGTCTGACAGGGTTCACAGATACGCAGTATTTT. This translates into CAWSLTGFTDTQYF.

CDR3 residues: CASSGQVRHRYEQYF. CDR3 DNA sequence: TGTGCCAGCAGTGGACAGGTTAGGCATCGGTACGAGCAGTACTTC. The rearrangement links TRBV2 to TRBJ2-7, with D perhaps matching TRBD1 (6 bases). Trimming took off 4 bases at V and 4 bases at J, with 17 bases between the two ends. CDR1 is SNHLY and CDR2 is FYNNEI in the germline V gene. The CDR3 length is 15 residues.

This clone ranks as large. The V and J genes are TRBV4-3 and TRBJ1-2, with 8 nucleotides matching TRBD1. Germline assignment: CDR1 LGHNA and CDR2 YSLEER. This CDR3 spans 14 amino acids. With 0 bases clipped from V and 6 bases from J, the junction kept 3 bases outside the gene matches. CDR3 sequence: CASSQDRGHDGYTF. CDR3 coding DNA: TGCGCCAGCAGCCAAGACAGGGGGCATGATGGCTACACCTTC.

This clone rates as medium-sized. The chain has TRBV4-1 and TRBJ1-5, with TRBD1 matching 7 bases. The germline CDR1 and CDR2 sequences are MGHRA and YSYEKL. This CDR3 has 15 residues. V was clipped by 2 bases and J by 6 bases; unmatched bases: 7. The CDR3 sequence is CASSQTTGFGQPQHF. Written as DNA, the CDR3 is TGCGCCAGCAGCCAAACGACAGGGTTCGGTCAGCCCCAGCATTTT.

In its sample, this clone ranks as medium-sized. The sample contains more than one DNA sequence encoding this CDR3. The chain couples TRBV6-1 to TRBJ2-7; 8 bases are a match to TRBD1. The J segment lost 4 bases and the V segment lost 4 bases, leaving 3 bases of the junction unmatched. This CDR3 region has 13 residues. Germline lookup yields CDR1 MNHNS and CDR2 SASEGT. The CDR3 region has the DNA TGTGCCAGCAGTGCCAGGGGGCCGTACGAGCAGTACTTC. It encodes CASSARGPYEQYF.

For the CDR3, the DNA is TGTGCCACCAGCAGAGATCGTAGGGGCTATGGCTACACCTTC. This gives the protein CATSRDRRGYGYTF. V usage is TRBV15 and J usage is TRBJ1-2; D is perhaps TRBD1 (5 bases). The CDR3 is made up of 14 amino acids. Germline values: CDR1 LNHNV, CDR2 YYDKDF (reference sequence). Trimming removed 0 bases from V and 4 bases from J, with 9 bases in between.

This clone is medium-sized. The V and J genes are TRBV2 and TRBJ1-5; no firm D call. Trimming took 4 bases from V and 2 from J, leaving 21 bases between them. The CDR3 has 18 residues. Germline CDR1 and CDR2: SNHLY and FYNNEI. The CDR3 DNA follows: TGTGCCAGCAGTGGGACTGGAGAAGCGACCTATGGCAATCAGCCCCAGCATTTT. This encodes CASSGTGEATYGNQPQHF.

The chain is built from TRBV4-3 and TRBJ2-7, with TRBD1 matching over 9 bases. J lost 5 bases, V lost 3 bases, and 8 bases had no gene match. This CDR3 contains 15 residues. Per germline, CDR1 LGHNA and CDR2 YSLEER. The CDR3 DNA follows: TGCGCCAGCAGCCAGGCATGGACAGGGGTAGACGAGCAGTACTTC. This translates into CASSQAWTGVDEQYF.

The rearrangement joins TRBV4-3 to TRBJ2-3, with 8 bases aligning to TRBD2. This CDR3 region has 15 residues. Germline values: CDR1 LGHNA, CDR2 YSLEER. V dropped 4 bases and J dropped 2; count of bases not matched to a gene: 5. The CDR3 loop is CASSPLLAATDTQYF. The DNA of the CDR3 is TGCGCCAGCAGCCCGCTACTAGCGGCCACAGATACGCAGTATTTT.

This clone ranks as medium-sized. The chain has TRBV4-1 and TRBJ1-1, with TRBD1 identical over 7 bases. Per the germline V gene, CDR1 is MGHRA and CDR2 is YSYEKL. V shed 1 base, J shed 7 bases, and the junction held 6 bases outside the gene matches. This CDR3 is built from 14 residues. The CDR3 DNA reads TGCGCCAGCAGCCAAGTTCATGGACAGGTTGAAGCTTTCTTT. Protein: CASSQVHGQVEAFF.

By sample fraction, this clone is medium-sized. This sequence joins TRBV2 and TRBJ2-3, with 11 bases fitting TRBD2. With 2 bases clipped from V and 5 bases from J, the junction kept 12 bases outside the gene matches. There are 18 residues in the CDR3. CDR1 is SNHLY, CDR2 FYNNEI, per germline. CDR3 in DNA: TGTGCCAGCAGTGAATCCACCGGGACTAGCGGCCCACTAGATACGCAGTATTTT. It encodes CASSESTGTSGPLDTQYF.